A selection of T cell receptor beta chains follows, all from one sample in a study of T cells in Graves' hyperthyroidism and ophthalmopathy. One entry per CDR3 protein, called by TCRdb with MiXCR from the multiplex PCR reads. Among about 500,000 distinct CDR3 sequences, over 13% were seen once, and the ten largest hold less than 20%. Sequencing input: blood. The receptor source for this set is a woman aged 18 to 35 with Graves' hyperthyroidism. The CDR3 runs from the conserved cysteine through the conserved F or W. Fields, in order: V gene, D gene, J gene, clone size, CDR3 protein, CDR3 DNA. The D gene is left open where the match is weak. The listing skips clone size in some rows; elsewhere it reads once, few, many or a size class.

V: TRBV5-1
D: TRBD1
J: TRBJ1-4
size: few
CDR3: CASSHRDRGEKLFF
DNA: TGCGCCAGCAGCCATCGGGACAGGGGCGAAAAACTGTTTTTT

V: TRBV14
D: TRBD1
J: TRBJ1-1
size: -
CDR3: CASSQVADRVSEAFF
DNA: TGTGCCAGCAGCCAAGTAGCCGACAGGGTATCGGAAGCTTTCTTT

V: TRBV7-8
D: -
J: TRBJ1-2
size: many
CDR3: CASSFVDSSFNYGYTF
DNA: TGTGCCAGCAGCTTCGTCGACAGTTCCTTTAACTATGGCTACACCTTC

V: TRBV30
D: -
J: TRBJ2-1
size: few
CDR3: CAWTDSYNEQFF
DNA: TGTGCCTGGACCGATTCCTACAATGAGCAGTTCTTC

V: TRBV19
D: TRBD1
J: TRBJ1-1
size: few
CDR3: CASSSTGQGATEAFF
DNA: TGTGCCAGTAGTTCTACCGGACAGGGGGCAACTGAAGCTTTCTTT

V: TRBV5-6
D: -
J: TRBJ2-1
size: few
CDR3: CASSFSLAYNEQFF
DNA: TGTGCCAGCAGCTTTTCTCTAGCCTACAATGAGCAGTTCTTC

V: TRBV12-3/TRBV12-4
D: TRBD2
J: TRBJ2-5
size: many
CDR3: CASSFGTSDQETQYF
DNA: TGTGCCAGCAGTTTTGGGACTAGCGACCAAGAGACCCAGTACTTC

V: TRBV4-2
D: -
J: TRBJ2-7
size: many
CDR3: CASSHRGEQYF
DNA: TGTGCCAGCAGCCACCGTGGCGAGCAGTACTTC

V: TRBV7-8
D: -
J: TRBJ2-7
size: -
CDR3: CASSSRGVAAVGEQYF
DNA: TGTGCCAGCAGCTCAAGGGGGGTAGCAGCGGTGGGCGAGCAGTACTTC

V: TRBV4-2
D: TRBD1
J: TRBJ2-4
size: -
CDR3: CASSQDRGQVNIQYF
DNA: TGTGCCAGCAGCCAAGATCGGGGACAGGTGAACATTCAGTACTTC

V: TRBV6-1
D: -
J: TRBJ1-6
size: many
CDR3: CASSGRGGGGSYNSPLHF
DNA: TGTGCCAGCAGCGGTAGGGGGGGCGGTGGTTCCTATAATTCACCCCTCCACTTT

V: TRBV5-1
D: -
J: TRBJ1-2
size: many
CDR3: CASSGGGSNYGYTF
DNA: TGCGCCAGCAGCGGTGGCGGATCTAACTATGGCTACACCTTC

V: TRBV20-1
D: -
J: TRBJ2-1
size: -
CDR3: CSASRRAPYNEQFF
DNA: TGCAGTGCTAGTAGGCGGGCTCCCTACAATGAGCAGTTCTTC

V: TRBV6-1
D: -
J: TRBJ1-1
size: few
CDR3: CASRGPSRGTPRGGNTEAFF
DNA: TGTGCCAGCAGAGGACCCTCCCGGGGCACGCCAAGGGGAGGGAACACTGAAGCTTTCTTT

V: TRBV20-1
D: -
J: TRBJ2-2
size: few
CDR3: CSAREGRTSGELFF
DNA: TGCAGTGCTAGAGAAGGTCGGACATCCGGGGAGCTGTTTTTT

V: TRBV19
D: -
J: TRBJ2-1
size: few
CDR3: CATLKNEQFF
DNA: TGTGCCACCCTTAAGAATGAGCAGTTCTTC

V: TRBV20-1
D: -
J: TRBJ1-2
size: few
CDR3: CSAPSAGRGEGYTF
DNA: TGCAGTGCTCCAAGCGCTGGCAGGGGTGAAGGCTACACCTTC

V: TRBV7-2
D: -
J: TRBJ1-2
size: many
CDR3: CASSLDNGGLGGYTF
DNA: TGTGCCAGCAGCTTAGATAACGGGGGGCTTGGGGGCTACACCTTC

V: TRBV19
D: TRBD2
J: TRBJ2-5
size: many
CDR3: CASQMGSGGETQYF
DNA: TGTGCCAGTCAGATGGGTAGCGGGGGGGAGACCCAATACTTC

V: TRBV30
D: TRBD2
J: TRBJ2-3
size: many
CDR3: CAWSVGGSDTQYF
DNA: TGTGCCTGGAGTGTAGGCGGGAGTGATACGCAGTATTTT

V: TRBV6-1
D: -
J: TRBJ1-5
size: few
CDR3: CASRGFNQPQHF
DNA: TGTGCCAGCAGGGGGTTCAATCAGCCCCAGCATTTT

V: TRBV4-1
D: -
J: TRBJ2-4
size: -
CDR3: CASSEPGPRNIQYF
DNA: TGCGCCAGCAGCGAACCGGGACCAAGAAACATTCAGTACTTC

V: TRBV13
D: -
J: TRBJ1-1
size: many
CDR3: CASSSDRRRLNTEAFF
DNA: TGTGCCAGCAGCTCCGACCGGAGACGTTTGAACACTGAAGCTTTCTTT

V: TRBV20-1
D: -
J: TRBJ1-1
size: -
CDR3: CSAPSLMGRGGNTEAFF
DNA: TGCAGTGCCCCTAGTTTGATGGGCAGGGGAGGGAACACTGAAGCTTTCTTT

V: TRBV19
D: -
J: TRBJ2-3
size: few
CDR3: CASSNIQGGTDTRYF
DNA: TGTGCCAGTAGTAACATACAAGGAGGCACAGATACGCGGTATTTT

V: TRBV20-1
D: TRBD2
J: TRBJ2-1
size: many
CDR3: CSATPLLAGRLNEQFF
DNA: TGCAGTGCAACACCCCTACTAGCGGGAAGGCTAAATGAGCAGTTCTTC

V: TRBV6-5
D: -
J: TRBJ1-5
size: many
CDR3: CASSYSQDNQPQHF
DNA: TGTGCCAGCAGTTACTCCCAGGACAATCAGCCCCAGCATTTT

V: TRBV29-1
D: -
J: TRBJ2-1
size: few
CDR3: CSVEEGRWLYNEQFF
DNA: TGCAGCGTTGAAGAGGGGCGTTGGCTATACAATGAGCAGTTCTTC

V: TRBV6-1
D: TRBD2
J: TRBJ2-2
size: many
CDR3: CASSWNLAGDSAFGELFF
DNA: TGTGCCAGCAGCTGGAATTTAGCGGGAGATTCCGCGTTCGGGGAGCTGTTTTTT

V: TRBV5-1
D: -
J: TRBJ1-2
size: many
CDR3: CASSGSTGVNYGYTF
DNA: TGCGCCAGCAGCGGCTCGACAGGAGTTAACTATGGCTACACCTTC

V: TRBV6-5
D: TRBD2
J: TRBJ2-5
size: -
CDR3: CASSSRREGHPYF
DNA: TGTGCCAGCAGTTCTCGGCGGGAGGGCCATCCGTACTTC

V: TRBV2
D: -
J: TRBJ2-6
size: few
CDR3: CASSQLSGTNVLTF
DNA: TGTGCCAGCAGTCAGCTCTCTGGGACCAACGTCCTGACTTTC

V: TRBV7-9
D: -
J: TRBJ2-1
size: many
CDR3: CASSFLTLSGNEQFF
DNA: TGTGCCAGCAGCTTCTTAACTCTTTCAGGCAATGAGCAGTTCTTC

V: TRBV5-1
D: TRBD2
J: TRBJ2-1
size: many
CDR3: CASLPRLADGYNEQFF
DNA: TGCGCCAGTTTGCCCCGACTAGCAGATGGGTACAATGAGCAGTTCTTC

V: TRBV5-1
D: TRBD1
J: TRBJ2-5
size: many
CDR3: CASSLYISRDSQETQYF
DNA: TGCGCCAGCAGCCTCTATATATCCCGGGACAGCCAAGAGACCCAGTACTTC

V: TRBV27
D: TRBD1
J: TRBJ1-1
size: many
CDR3: CASSSRQGEAFF
DNA: TGTGCCAGCAGTTCCCGACAGGGGGAAGCTTTCTTT

V: TRBV28
D: TRBD1
J: TRBJ1-3
size: -
CDR3: CASSVQGARNTIYF
DNA: TGTGCCAGCAGTGTACAGGGGGCTCGAAACACCATATATTTT

V: TRBV20-1
D: -
J: TRBJ2-3
size: many
CDR3: CSVTTGPVTDTQYF
DNA: TGCAGTGTAACGACAGGTCCTGTCACAGATACGCAGTATTTT

V: TRBV29-1
D: -
J: TRBJ2-7
size: few
CDR3: CSVEGHPASSYEQYF
DNA: TGCAGCGTTGAAGGCCACCCGGCCAGCTCCTACGAGCAGTACTTC

V: TRBV20-1
D: TRBD2
J: TRBJ2-1
size: -
CDR3: CSARTLISGGTYEQFF
DNA: TGCAGTGCTAGGACGCTAATTAGCGGGGGAACCTACGAGCAGTTCTTC

V: TRBV3-1
D: -
J: TRBJ2-1
size: many
CDR3: CASSLPSVHEQFF
DNA: TGTGCCAGCAGCCTTCCTAGCGTACATGAGCAGTTCTTC

V: TRBV15
D: -
J: TRBJ1-2
size: many
CDR3: CATSGRLRGSISYTF
DNA: TGTGCCACCAGCGGAAGATTAAGGGGAAGCATTAGCTACACCTTC

V: TRBV25-1
D: -
J: TRBJ1-1
size: -
CDR3: CASSESTWAFF
DNA: TGTGCCAGCAGTGAATCGACTTGGGCTTTCTTT

V: TRBV29-1
D: -
J: TRBJ1-1
size: many
CDR3: CSASMGGNTEAFF
DNA: TGCAGCGCTTCTATGGGGGGGAACACTGAAGCTTTCTTT

V: TRBV9
D: -
J: TRBJ1-2
size: few
CDR3: CASSVEDRNYGYTF
DNA: TGTGCCAGCAGCGTAGAGGACAGAAACTATGGCTACACCTTC

V: TRBV7-2
D: TRBD2
J: TRBJ2-2
size: -
CDR3: CASSPTSGRTGGELFF
DNA: TGTGCCAGCAGCCCAACTAGCGGGAGAACAGGAGGGGAGCTGTTTTTT

V: TRBV7-3
D: TRBD2
J: TRBJ2-1
size: -
CDR3: CASSSIAGASYNEQFF
DNA: TGTGCCAGCAGCTCAATAGCGGGCGCCTCCTACAATGAGCAGTTCTTC

V: TRBV30
D: -
J: TRBJ1-3
size: -
CDR3: CAWSPRGNTIYF
DNA: TGTGCCTGGAGCCCCAGGGGAAACACCATATATTTT

V: TRBV19
D: -
J: TRBJ1-3
size: -
CDR3: CASSPPGGEFNTIYF
DNA: TGTGCCAGTAGTCCGCCGGGCGGGGAATTTAACACCATATATTTT

V: TRBV7-9
D: -
J: TRBJ1-2
size: many
CDR3: CASSLGTGTYGYTF
DNA: TGTGCCAGCAGCTTAGGTACAGGTACCTATGGCTACACCTTC

V: TRBV20-1
D: TRBD2
J: TRBJ2-5
size: many
CDR3: CSGVGVGLAGWSGETQYF
DNA: TGCAGTGGAGTGGGAGTGGGACTAGCGGGATGGTCCGGGGAGACCCAGTACTTC

V: TRBV7-3
D: TRBD1
J: TRBJ2-1
size: many
CDR3: CASSLVPPDRVAYNEQFF
DNA: TGTGCCAGCAGCTTAGTCCCCCCTGACAGGGTCGCCTACAATGAGCAGTTCTTC

V: TRBV5-1
D: -
J: TRBJ1-1
size: few
CDR3: CASSLEAGAGFF
DNA: TGCGCCAGCAGCTTGGAGGCGGGGGCGGGTTTCTTT

V: TRBV5-1
D: -
J: TRBJ1-1
size: many
CDR3: CASSLSSAEAFF
DNA: TGCGCCAGCAGCTTGTCATCTGCTGAAGCTTTCTTT

V: TRBV12-5
D: TRBD1
J: TRBJ1-2
size: many
CDR3: CASDSTGDPTNYGYTF
DNA: TGTGCTAGTGACTCGACAGGGGACCCTACTAACTATGGCTACACCTTC

V: TRBV20-1
D: TRBD2
J: TRBJ2-3
size: few
CDR3: CSAFSGREGTDTQYF
DNA: TGCAGTGCCTTTTCGGGGCGGGAGGGCACAGATACGCAGTATTTT

V: TRBV5-1
D: -
J: TRBJ1-1
size: many
CDR3: CASSLGPASNTEAFF
DNA: TGCGCCAGCAGCTTGGGTCCAGCTTCAAACACTGAAGCTTTCTTT

V: TRBV19
D: -
J: TRBJ1-2
size: -
CDR3: CASTISADRQNGYTF
DNA: TGTGCCAGTACCATTTCTGCGGACAGACAGAATGGCTACACCTTC

V: TRBV6-1
D: -
J: TRBJ1-1
size: many
CDR3: CASSSHKNTEAFF
DNA: TGTGCCAGCAGTTCCCACAAGAACACTGAAGCTTTCTTT